These T cell receptor beta chains were read from a single sample in a study of spatial heterogeneity in lung cancer. A single record per CDR3 protein comes from TCRdb applying MiXCR to the 5' RACE reads. The sample includes roughly 26,000 distinct CDR3 sequences, less than 6% of them seen just once. The starting material was PBMCs, obtained at follow-up. All receptors derive from a male donor with early-stage non-small cell lung cancer. CDR3s include the opening cysteine and the closing phenylalanine or tryptophan. D genes are given only for firm matches. Where a row states a size, it is once, few, many or the class of an expanded clone; other rows omit it.

CDR3	DNA	D	V	size	J
CSVPTTYNEQFF	TGCAGCGTTCCGACCACCTACAATGAGCAGTTCTTC	-	TRBV29-1	many	TRBJ2-1
CASSPGQVRSSYEQYF	TGTGCCAGCAGTCCCGGTCAGGTCCGTAGCTCCTACGAGCAGTACTTC	-	TRBV27	-	TRBJ2-7
CASSLEQGLNWADTQYF	TGTGCCAGCAGCTTGGAGCAGGGCCTTAACTGGGCAGATACGCAGTATTTT	-	TRBV5-6	few	TRBJ2-3
CASSSDGSPEAFF	TGTGCCAGCAGTTCAGATGGGTCTCCCGAGGCTTTCTTT	-	TRBV6-5	many	TRBJ1-1
CATRGRGNTGELFF	TGTGCCACCCGGGGAAGGGGGAACACCGGGGAGCTGTTTTTT	-	TRBV19	many	TRBJ2-2
CASSADILGKTYEQYF	TGTGCCAGCAGCGCAGATATTCTGGGGAAAACCTACGAGCAGTACTTC	-	TRBV9	many	TRBJ2-7
CASSQDYWGGEDYGYTF	TGCGCCAGCAGCCAAGATTACTGGGGAGGGGAAGACTATGGCTACACCTTC	-	TRBV4-3	many	TRBJ1-2
CASSSPSGSTDTQYF	TGCGCCAGCAGCTCTCCTAGCGGGAGCACAGATACGCAGTATTTT	TRBD2	TRBV5-1	many	TRBJ2-3
CASSLPGENTEAFF	TGTGCCAGCAGTCTCCCTGGGGAGAACACTGAAGCTTTCTTT	-	TRBV27	many	TRBJ1-1
CASSYLFRGTEAFF	TGTGCCAGCAGTTACCTGTTCAGGGGCACTGAAGCTTTCTTT	-	TRBV6-6	few	TRBJ1-1
CASSLARGLTDTQYF	TGTGCCAGCAGTTTAGCGCGGGGCCTAACAGATACGCAGTATTTT	-	TRBV12-3/TRBV12-4	many	TRBJ2-3
CASSLTSSGRRNEQFF	TGCGCCAGCAGCTTGACGTCTAGCGGGAGACGGAATGAGCAGTTCTTC	TRBD2	TRBV5-1	many	TRBJ2-1
CASSPLAGGNEQFF	TGCGCCAGCAGCCCTCTCGCGGGGGGCAATGAGCAGTTCTTC	TRBD2	TRBV5-1	many	TRBJ2-1
CASSLAGVTGELFF	TGTGCCAGCAGCCTAGCGGGAGTCACCGGGGAGCTGTTTTTT	TRBD2	TRBV14	many	TRBJ2-2
CASSIRTRPSETQYF	TGTGCCAGTAGTATCCGGACTCGTCCAAGTGAGACCCAGTACTTC	-	TRBV19	-	TRBJ2-5
CASSEEGGPQPQHF	TGTGCCAGCAGTGAAGAAGGGGGGCCTCAGCCCCAGCATTTT	-	TRBV6-1	many	TRBJ1-5
CASSYSDGNQPQHF	TGTGCCAGCAGTTACTCCGACGGCAATCAGCCCCAGCATTTT	-	TRBV6-6	many	TRBJ1-5
CASSSITDTQYF	TGTGCCAGCAGCTCAATCACAGATACGCAGTATTTT	-	TRBV11-3	many	TRBJ2-3
CASSLYQETQYF	TGTGCCAGCTCACTATACCAAGAGACCCAGTACTTC	-	TRBV18	-	TRBJ2-5
CSARRDSNEKLFF	TGCAGTGCTAGGAGGGACTCGAATGAAAAACTGTTTTTT	-	TRBV20-1	many	TRBJ1-4
CASSLVQGPFDEQFF	TGTGCCAGCAGCTTAGTACAGGGACCCTTCGATGAGCAGTTCTTC	-	TRBV7-2	many	TRBJ2-1
CASRGPTSGETQYF	TGTGCCAGCAGAGGACCCACTAGCGGAGAGACCCAGTACTTC	TRBD2	TRBV5-4	-	TRBJ2-5
CASSGGLAGGPIQYF	TGTGCCAGCAGCGGTGGACTAGCGGGAGGGCCCATCCAGTACTTC	TRBD2	TRBV7-2	many	TRBJ2-5
CASCTGFPNPEAFF	TGCGCCAGCTGTACAGGGTTCCCGAACCCTGAAGCTTTCTTT	-	TRBV10-2	many	TRBJ1-1
CASSLQGPGDTQYF	TGTGCCAGCAGTTTGCAGGGCCCTGGTGATACGCAGTATTTT	-	TRBV12-3/TRBV12-4	many	TRBJ2-3
CASSPYRGLNTEAFF	TGTGCCAGCAGCCCGTACAGGGGACTAAACACTGAAGCTTTCTTT	TRBD1	TRBV3-1	-	TRBJ1-1
CASSAHQARDTQYF	TGTGCCAGCAGCGCCCATCAGGCACGGGATACGCAGTATTTT	-	TRBV9	few	TRBJ2-3
CASSLRFTDTQYF	TGTGCCAGCAGCCTTCGATTCACAGATACGCAGTATTTT	-	TRBV14	-	TRBJ2-3
CASSAETNTEAFF	TGTGCCAGCAGTGCGGAGACGAACACTGAAGCTTTCTTT	-	TRBV2	many	TRBJ1-1
CASSLALAGVGEQFF	TGTGCCAGCAGCTTAGCTCTAGCGGGAGTAGGTGAGCAGTTCTTC	TRBD2	TRBV7-2	many	TRBJ2-1
CPFHPGGESYEQYF	TGCCCTTTTCATCCTGGCGGGGAATCCTACGAGCAGTACTTC	-	TRBV20-1	many	TRBJ2-7
CASSSMGQGYTEAFF	TGTGCCAGCAGCTCCATGGGACAGGGGTACACTGAAGCTTTCTTT	TRBD1	TRBV7-2	medium-sized	TRBJ1-1
CASRWGAGRSSYNEQFF	TGTGCCAGCAGATGGGGAGCGGGTAGGAGCTCCTACAATGAGCAGTTCTTC	-	TRBV6-2/TRBV6-3	medium-sized	TRBJ2-1
CSARSLTGYTGELFF	TGCAGTGCTAGATCACTGACAGGATACACCGGGGAGCTGTTTTTT	-	TRBV20-1	many	TRBJ2-2
CASSDTSGRGELFF	TGTGCCAGCAGTGATACTAGCGGTCGCGGGGAGCTGTTTTTT	TRBD2	TRBV25-1	many	TRBJ2-2
CSVGTPSGATDTQYF	TGCAGCGTTGGGACCCCCTCAGGGGCCACAGATACGCAGTATTTT	-	TRBV29-1	medium-sized	TRBJ2-3
CASSLGRTEQFF	TGCGCCAGCAGCTTAGGACGGACTGAGCAGTTCTTC	-	TRBV5-1	many	TRBJ2-1
CASSGGRGNTEAFF	TGCGCCAGCAGCGGGGGGAGAGGGAACACTGAAGCTTTCTTT	-	TRBV5-1	-	TRBJ1-1
CATATGIDTQYF	TGTGCCACGGCAACAGGGATAGATACGCAGTATTTT	-	TRBV24-1	many	TRBJ2-3
CASRAGIQETQYF	TGTGCCAGCAGAGCGGGAATACAAGAGACCCAGTACTTC	TRBD2	TRBV7-2	-	TRBJ2-5
CASEAGVTQYF	TGTGCCAGCGAAGCGGGGGTGACCCAGTACTTC	TRBD2	TRBV25-1	many	TRBJ2-5
CASSLARTDGYTF	TGTGCCAGCAGCTTGGCACGGACTGATGGCTACACCTTC	-	TRBV7-9	-	TRBJ1-2
CSARVGRGNQPQHF	TGCAGTGCTAGAGTTGGCAGGGGCAATCAGCCCCAGCATTTT	-	TRBV20-1	many	TRBJ1-5
CSVSRTALGETQYF	TGCAGCGTTTCCAGGACAGCCCTGGGAGAGACCCAGTACTTC	-	TRBV29-1	many	TRBJ2-5
CASSLTALSYNEQFF	TGCGCCAGCAGCCTGACAGCACTCTCCTACAATGAGCAGTTCTTC	-	TRBV5-1	many	TRBJ2-1
CASTFRDNYNEQFF	TGTGCCAGCACCTTCAGGGACAACTACAATGAGCAGTTCTTC	-	TRBV12-3/TRBV12-4	many	TRBJ2-1